This entry lists 24 T cell receptor beta chains sequenced from one sample in a study of vaccination effects on CD4 cells after COVID-19. Having been cultured for 10 days, the cells underwent CD4+ T cell isolation. Two-dose vaccination with either BNT162b2 or mRNA-1273 was given to the participants. These receptors are not linked to any known antigen. TCRdb keeps only in-frame clones here, not all; method: immunoSEQ multiplex PCR. Of 40,000 to 50,000 clones listed, around 70% are singletons. The source was CD4+ T cells from PBMCs cultured without peptide, collected after COVID-19 vaccination. The receptors derive from a human donor who received a COVID-19 vaccine.

V gene TRBV5-1 combines with J gene TRBJ1-4; TRBD1 matches 9 bases. The junction had 6 bases not matched to a gene; V was cut back by 2 bases and J by 4 bases. CDR1 and CDR2 (germline): SGHRS, YFSETQ. CDR3 length: 16 residues. CDR3 region: CASSLVGQGFNEKLFF. In nucleotides, the CDR3 is TGCGCCAGCAGCTTAGTTGGACAGGGGTTTAATGAAAAACTGTTTTTT.

The chain couples TRBV5-1 to TRBJ2-1; 7 nucleotides agree with TRBD2. CDR1 is SGHRS, CDR2 YFSETQ, per germline. This CDR3 is built from 17 residues. Losses at the gene ends were 4 bases for V and 0 bases for J; bases not matched to a gene: 10. The CDR3: CASSQLRASGSYNEQFF. The CDR3, as DNA: TGCGCCAGCAGCCAGTTGAGAGCTAGCGGCTCCTACAATGAGCAGTTCTTC.

CDR3 nucleotide sequence: TGTGCCATCAGGGACAGGGAGAGCAATCAGCCCCAGCATTTT. It translates to CAIRDRESNQPQHF. This chain connects TRBV6-5 to TRBJ1-5, with 9 bases fitting TRBD1. V was pared by 10 bases and J by 1 base, with 5 bases of the junction left unmatched. There are 14 residues in the CDR3. Germline-derived CDR1 and CDR2 are MNHEY and SVGAGI.

This chain links TRBV5-1 with TRBJ2-7; the D gene is possibly TRBD1 (5 bases). The V gene's germline CDR1 is SGHRS and CDR2 YFSETQ. CDR3 length: 14 amino acids. Trimming took off 2 bases at V and 3 bases at J, with 12 bases between the two ends. The CDR3 protein is CASSLTSGFYEQYF. For the CDR3, the DNA is TGCGCCAGCAGCTTAACGTCAGGGTTCTACGAGCAGTACTTC.

The CDR3 region has the DNA TGTGCCAGCACCTTCCGACTAGCAGATACGCAGTATTTT. This encodes CASTFRLADTQYF. The chain joins TRBV6-5 to TRBJ2-3, with a possible D match to TRBD2 (6 bases). Trimming pared 7 bases from V and 4 bases from J, leaving 12 bases between. The CDR3 totals 13 residues. CDR1 and CDR2 (germline): MNHEY, SVGAGI.

The chain is built from TRBV10-3 and TRBJ2-3; possible D gene TRBD1, 6 bases. This CDR3 contains 13 residues. Deletions cut 4 bases from V and 4 bases from J, with 9 bases between. The germline gives CDR1 ENHRY, CDR2 SYGVKD. CDR3 sequence (DNA): TGTGCCATCAGTGTGGGGGCTGCAGATACGCAGTATTTT. Its translation is CAISVGAADTQYF.

This clone has a handful of counts. This chain joins TRBV5-1 and TRBJ1-1; D unclear. Germline V gives CDR1 SGHRS, CDR2 YFSETQ. V gave up 2 bases and J gave up 6 bases, with 14 bases separating them. The CDR3 has 14 residues. CDR3 residues: CASSFGVSAAEAFF. CDR3 DNA sequence: TGCGCCAGCAGCTTCGGGGTTTCAGCGGCTGAAGCTTTCTTT.

The rearrangement joins TRBV5-8 to TRBJ2-5, with D possibly TRBD1 on 6 matching bases. The V gene's germline CDR1 is SGHTS and CDR2 YDEGEE. This CDR3 spans 14 amino acids. Trimming left V 0 bases short and J 4 bases short, with 10 bases between. The CDR3: CASSLVAGAETQYF. In DNA, the CDR3 is TGTGCCAGCAGCTTGGTGGCAGGGGCAGAGACCCAGTACTTC.

The chain is built from TRBV10-1 and TRBJ2-1, with 9 positions matching TRBD2. V was clipped by 10 bases and J by 10 bases; unmatched bases: 11. Germline-derived CDR1 and CDR2 are WNHNN and SYGVQD (reference sequence). The CDR3 sequence is 13 residues long. The CDR3 is CATSAGGDVEQFF. As DNA, the CDR3 is TGCGCCACCTCAGCGGGAGGTGACGTCGAGCAGTTCTTC.

The chain joins TRBV6-9 to TRBJ1-4; 7 bases line up with TRBD1. Germline V gene lookup returns CDR1 MNHGY and CDR2 SVAAGI. The CDR3 is 15 amino acids. Germline trimming cut 3 bases from V and 5 bases from J; bases unmatched to any gene: 6. The CDR3 DNA sequence: TGTGCCAGCAGTTACCGGGACAGCAGGAATGAAAAACTGTTTTTT. It specifies CASSYRDSRNEKLFF.

This clone was picked up a small number of times. V gene TRBV6-1 combines with J gene TRBJ2-4, with D perhaps matching TRBD1 (5 bases). V gave up 4 bases and J gave up 2 bases, with 15 bases separating them. The CDR3 loop spans 16 amino acids. Germline CDR1 is MNHNS and CDR2 is SASEGT. The CDR3 here is CASSGRLGQSKNIQYF. As DNA, the CDR3 is TGTGCCAGCAGTGGCCGGCTGGGGCAATCCAAAAACATTCAGTACTTC.

This chain joins TRBV27 and TRBJ2-7; TRBD1 matches at 10 bases. The CDR3 sequence is 13 residues long. The V gene's germline CDR1 is MNHEY and CDR2 SMNVEV (reference sequence). V was pared by 10 bases and J by 5 bases, with 8 bases of the junction left unmatched. The CDR3 loop is CAIEDRGRNEQYF. CDR3 sequence (DNA): TGTGCCATCGAAGACAGGGGGCGAAACGAGCAGTACTTC.

This chain connects TRBV5-6 to TRBJ2-7; the match to TRBD1 covers 10 bases. The length of the CDR3 is 14 residues. The V gene's germline CDR1 is SGHDT and CDR2 YYEEEE. V shed 5 bases and J 6 bases; nucleotides not matched to a gene: 8. CDR3 coding DNA: TGTGCCAGCAGGCAAACCGGGACAGGGGCCGAGCAGTACTTC. Amino acids: CASRQTGTGAEQYF. Variable domain in full (rest from reference TRBV5-6 and TRBJ2-7): DAGVTQSPTHLIKTRGQQVTLRCSPKSGHDTVSWYQQALGQGPQFIFQYYEEEERQRGNFPDRFSGHQFPNYSSELNVNALLLGDSALYLCASRQTGTGAEQYFGPGTRLTVT.

J is TRBJ2-1 and V is TRBV6-5; D ambiguous. The CDR3 covers 15 residues. V was shortened by 7 bases and J by 6 bases, with 19 bases between the two germline ends. The V gene's germline CDR1 is MNHEY and CDR2 SVGAGI. The CDR3: CASIHRYGESNEQFF. Written as DNA, the CDR3 is TGTGCCAGCATCCACCGGTACGGAGAATCCAATGAGCAGTTCTTC.

V is TRBV20-1 and J is TRBJ2-7, with TRBD2 identical over 8 bases. The CDR3 consists of 12 residues. CDR1 is DFQATT, CDR2 SNEGSKA, per germline (reference sequence). J lost 6 bases, V lost 6 bases, and 7 bases had no gene match. The chain's CDR3 is CSASTGTSEQYF. The DNA for the CDR3 is TGCAGTGCCAGTACCGGGACTAGCGAGCAGTACTTC.

The chain is built from TRBV2 and TRBJ1-2; a possible D gene is TRBD1 (6 bases). The V end lost 5 bases, the J end lost 4 bases, and 14 bases lay between the germline ends. The CDR3 spans 14 residues. Germline V lookup: CDR1 SNHLY, CDR2 FYNNEI. The chain's CDR3 is CASSRNGQTYGYTF. CDR3 bases: TGTGCCAGCAGTAGAAATGGACAGACCTATGGCTACACCTTC.

V usage is TRBV5-1 and J usage is TRBJ2-6; D possibly corresponds to TRBD1 (6 bases). CDR3 length: 20 amino acids. From germline, CDR1 is SGHRS and CDR2 YFSETQ. V dropped 7 bases and J dropped 0 bases, with 26 bases sitting between them. CDR3 sequence (DNA): TGCGCCAGCTCTAGGACAGAAGCCCGCCCAGCACACTCTGGGGCCAACGTCCTGACTTTC. Its translation: CASSRTEARPAHSGANVLTF.

The rearrangement joins TRBV4-2 to TRBJ2-7; D could derive from TRBD1 or TRBD2 (5 bases each). CDR1 is LGHNA and CDR2 is YNFKEQ in the germline V gene. The V end lost 1 base, the J end lost 2 bases, and 18 bases lay between the germline ends. The CDR3 is made up of 17 amino acids. Written as DNA, the CDR3 is TGTGCCAGCAGCCAAGGTTTGCCCGGGACCCCGCCCTACGAGCAGTACTTC. This translates into CASSQGLPGTPPYEQYF.

The rearrangement joins TRBV5-8 to TRBJ2-5; 12 bases are shared with TRBD1. Germline loops: CDR1 SGHTS, CDR2 YDEGEE. The CDR3 has 18 amino acids. After removal of 4 bases from V and 1 base from J, the junction contained 11 bases not matched to a gene. In nucleotides, the CDR3 is TGTGCCAGCAGCCCCGGGACAGGGGGCCTCTTCTTCCAAGAGACCCAGTACTTC. Translation: CASSPGTGGLFFQETQYF.

The CDR3 DNA follows: TGTGCCAGCTCACCACAGCAAGCGACCCGAGAGACCCAGTACTTC. This gives the protein CASSPQQATRETQYF. V is TRBV18 and J is TRBJ2-5; no clear D gene. The germline V gene encodes CDR1 KGHSH and CDR2 LQKENI. CDR3 length: 15 amino acids. V was pared by 1 base and J by 4 bases, with 13 bases between. The variable domain in full, with the rest retrieved from reference TRBV18 and TRBJ2-5, is NAGVMQNPRHLVRRRGQEARLRCSPMKGHSHVYWYRQLPEEGLKFMVYLQKENIIDESGMPKERFSAEFPKEGPSILRIQQVVRGDSAAYFCASSPQQATRETQYFGPGTRLLVL.

CDR3 amino acids: CASPGREKLFF. DNA for the CDR3: TGCGCCAGCCCTGGGAGGGAAAAACTGTTTTTT. The chain couples TRBV5-1 to TRBJ1-4; D is unclear. The CDR3 consists of 11 residues. The germline V gene encodes CDR1 SGHRS and CDR2 YFSETQ. V was pared by 7 bases and J by 8 bases, with 9 bases between.

The J gene is TRBJ1-2, the V gene TRBV14, with 7 positions matching TRBD1. Germline lookup yields CDR1 SGHDN and CDR2 FVKESK. Germline trimming cut 4 bases from V and 4 bases from J; bases unmatched to any gene: 3. The CDR3 covers 13 residues. The CDR3 DNA sequence: TGTGCCAGCAGCCCCGGGACAGTCTATGGCTACACCTTC. It translates to CASSPGTVYGYTF.

On this clone: Other DNA sequences from this sample encode an identical CDR3 as well. This sequence joins TRBV6-5 and TRBJ1-1; D not certain. Germline CDR1 and CDR2: MNHEY and SVGAGI. This CDR3 region has 12 residues. V lost 2 bases and J lost 1, with 2 bases in between. The CDR3 nucleotides read TGTGCCAGCAGTTACAGGAACACTGAAGCTTTCTTT. It codes for CASSYRNTEAFF.

This sequence joins TRBV7-9 and TRBJ2-5; maybe TRBD2 (6 bases). Deletions cut 5 bases from V and 2 bases from J, with 18 bases between. There are 16 residues in the CDR3. In germline, CDR1 is SEHNR, CDR2 FQNEAQ (reference sequence). CDR3 loop: CASSHYVTGGQETQYF. DNA for the CDR3: TGTGCCAGCAGCCATTATGTAACAGGAGGGCAAGAGACCCAGTACTTC.